These T cell receptor beta chains were read from a single sample in a study of blood T cell repertoires in COVID-19. The data were produced by immunoSEQ multiplex PCR, yet TCRdb's version contains in-frame clones alone and is incomplete. The table has 300,000 to 500,000 clones, approximately 87% seen once. Sequenced sample: PBMCs or T cells enriched from blood (not recorded which). The source is a woman younger than 45 with acute COVID-19. CDR3s include the opening cysteine and the closing phenylalanine or tryptophan. Fields, in order: D gene, V gene, J gene, clone size, CDR3 protein, CDR3 DNA. A D gene is named only where the DNA matches it firmly. Not all rows give a size; the values are once, few, many and, for expanded clones, a class.

.	TRBV3-1/TRBV3-2	TRBJ1-5	few	CASSQDGQPQHF	TGTGCCAGCAGCCAAGACGGGCAGCCCCAGCATTTT
.	TRBV15	TRBJ1-1	once	CATSRDKGRGLNTEAFF	TGTGCCACCAGCAGAGATAAGGGCAGGGGATTGAACACTGAAGCTTTCTTT
.	TRBV25-1	TRBJ1-4	.	CASSVGGAALNEKLFF	TGTGCCAGCAGTGTAGGGGGGGCCGCCCTAAATGAAAAACTGTTTTTT
.	TRBV7-9	TRBJ2-7	few	CASSPPGPTVTSF	TGTGCCAGCAGCCCACCAGGGCCGACCGTTACATCATTC
TRBD1	TRBV18	TRBJ1-1	.	CASSPAGTGGWTEAFF	TGTGCCAGCTCACCGGCCGGGACAGGGGGATGGACTGAAGCTTTCTTT
.	TRBV19	TRBJ1-4	.	CASSIVGASREKLFF	TGTGCCAGTAGTATAGTGGGAGCTTCACGAGAAAAACTGTTTTTT
TRBD1	TRBV19	TRBJ1-5	.	CASSPGTGVNQPQHF	TGTGCCAGTAGTCCAGGGACAGGGGTTAATCAGCCCCAGCATTTT
.	TRBV24-1	TRBJ1-5	few	CATSGQGSAGNQPQHF	TGTGCCACCAGTGGTCAGGGATCGGCCGGCAATCAGCCCCAGCATTTT
.	TRBV27	TRBJ2-7	.	CASSLPARLYEQYF	TGTGCCAGCAGTTTACCGGCCAGACTTTACGAGCAGTACTTC
.	TRBV10-3	TRBJ1-2	once	CAISESDYYGYTF	TGTGCCATCAGTGAGAGTGACTACTATGGCTACACCTTC
TRBD1	TRBV6-4	TRBJ2-1	.	CASSRDRADEQFF	TGTGCCAGCAGCCGGGACAGGGCGGATGAGCAGTTCTTC
TRBD2	TRBV10-3	TRBJ2-1	once	CAMSSGGQSSYNEQFF	TGTGCCATGTCTAGCGGGGGACAAAGCTCCTACAATGAGCAGTTCTTC
TRBD1	TRBV5-8	TRBJ1-4	once	CASSPRDRDEKLFF	TGTGCCAGCAGCCCCCGGGACAGGGATGAAAAACTGTTTTTT
TRBD1	TRBV7-3	TRBJ2-2	few	CASRQTGTGGAGELFF	TGTGCCAGCAGACAAACCGGGACAGGAGGGGCCGGGGAGCTGTTTTTT
.	TRBV4-1	TRBJ1-5	.	CASSQAGGNLPNQPQHF	TGCGCCAGCAGCCAAGCGGGGGGGAACCTTCCGAATCAGCCCCAGCATTTT
TRBD1	TRBV4-1	TRBJ1-1	once	CASSQMTGTNTEAFF	TGCGCCAGCAGCCAGATGACAGGGACTAACACTGAAGCTTTCTTT
.	TRBV13	TRBJ2-3	.	CASSLLGGSTDTQYF	TGTGCCAGCAGCTTATTGGGCGGGAGCACAGATACGCAGTATTTT
TRBD1	TRBV19	TRBJ1-1	.	CATRDRGLDTEAFF	TGTGCCACTAGGGACAGGGGTTTAGACACTGAAGCTTTCTTT
.	TRBV5-1	TRBJ1-1	.	CASSLVPGGTEAFF	TGCGCCAGCAGCTTGGTGCCCGGGGGGACTGAAGCTTTCTTT
.	TRBV29-1	TRBJ1-3	.	CSGGLSGNTIYF	TGCAGCGGGGGCCTCTCTGGAAACACCATATATTTT
.	TRBV19	TRBJ2-7	.	CASSTPGAYEQYF	TGTGCCAGTAGTACGCCAGGGGCCTACGAGCAGTACTTC
.	TRBV19	TRBJ2-3	.	CASSIVQPTDTQYF	TGTGCCAGTAGTATCGTACAGCCCACAGATACGCAGTATTTT
TRBD2	TRBV19	TRBJ2-4	.	CASSIRGLAELQYF	TGTGCCAGTAGTATAAGGGGACTAGCTGAACTTCAGTACTTC
.	TRBV6-2/TRBV6-3	TRBJ2-1	.	CASSFGAAVHEQFF	TGTGCCAGCAGTTTTGGTGCAGCGGTTCATGAGCAGTTCTTC
.	TRBV6-1	TRBJ1-2	.	CASSEASGALSNYGYTF	TGTGCCAGCAGTGAAGCATCAGGGGCCTTATCTAACTATGGCTACACCTTC
TRBD1	TRBV19	TRBJ2-7	.	CASSKNRGPYEQYF	TGTGCCAGTAGTAAGAACAGGGGGCCCTACGAGCAGTACTTC
.	TRBV29-1	TRBJ1-1	.	CSVESGRTEAFF	TGCAGCGTTGAATCGGGGAGAACTGAAGCTTTCTTT
TRBD2	TRBV11-2	TRBJ2-7	.	CASRAAGGSSYEQYF	TGTGCCAGCAGGGCGGCGGGGGGGAGCTCCTACGAGCAGTACTTC
TRBD1	TRBV7-2	TRBJ2-7	.	CASSLSWDSYYEQYF	TGTGCCAGCAGCTTAAGTTGGGACAGTTACTACGAGCAGTACTTC
.	TRBV28	TRBJ2-3	.	CASSLLEGDGDTQYF	TGTGCCAGCAGTCTTCTAGAGGGAGACGGGGATACGCAGTATTTT
.	TRBV5-1	TRBJ2-3	.	CASSLAGADTQYF	TGCGCCAGCAGCTTGGCAGGGGCAGATACGCAGTATTTT
.	TRBV6-5	TRBJ2-7	.	CASSYSRKSSYEQYF	TGTGCCAGCAGTTACTCGAGGAAAAGCTCCTACGAGCAGTACTTC
TRBD1	TRBV5-1	TRBJ2-5	.	CASRRGTGRETQYF	TGCGCCAGCAGGCGCGGGACAGGGCGAGAGACCCAGTACTTC
TRBD2	TRBV12-5	TRBJ2-3	.	CASGLGPSGGSDTQYF	TGTGCTAGTGGTTTGGGCCCCAGCGGGGGTTCAGATACGCAGTATTTT
TRBD1	TRBV19	TRBJ1-1	.	CASSIFGQGRTEAFF	TGTGCCAGTAGTATTTTTGGACAGGGGAGGACTGAAGCTTTCTTT
.	TRBV27	TRBJ1-1	.	CASSLGAGNTEAFF	TGTGCCAGCAGTTTAGGGGCAGGCAACACTGAAGCTTTCTTT
TRBD2	TRBV5-1	TRBJ2-2	.	CASGLAGSSTGELFF	TGCGCCAGCGGATTAGCGGGGTCGAGCACCGGGGAGCTGTTTTTT
.	TRBV5-1	TRBJ1-1	.	CASSPTRGFTEAFF	TGCGCCAGCAGCCCTACCAGGGGATTCACTGAAGCTTTCTTT
.	TRBV30	TRBJ1-5	.	CAWSRRQGQPQHF	TGTGCCTGGAGTAGGCGCCAGGGTCAGCCCCAGCATTTT
.	TRBV30	TRBJ1-6	.	CAWTRGGDSPLHF	TGTGCCTGGACCAGGGGAGGGGACTCACCCCTCCACTTT
TRBD1	TRBV27	TRBJ1-1	.	CASSLSARGPPMNTEAFF	TGTGCCAGCAGTTTATCGGCCAGGGGGCCCCCCATGAACACTGAAGCTTTCTTT
TRBD1	TRBV27	TRBJ1-2	.	CASSSGQGKGNYGYTF	TGTGCCAGCAGTTCGGGACAGGGGAAGGGTAACTATGGCTACACCTTC